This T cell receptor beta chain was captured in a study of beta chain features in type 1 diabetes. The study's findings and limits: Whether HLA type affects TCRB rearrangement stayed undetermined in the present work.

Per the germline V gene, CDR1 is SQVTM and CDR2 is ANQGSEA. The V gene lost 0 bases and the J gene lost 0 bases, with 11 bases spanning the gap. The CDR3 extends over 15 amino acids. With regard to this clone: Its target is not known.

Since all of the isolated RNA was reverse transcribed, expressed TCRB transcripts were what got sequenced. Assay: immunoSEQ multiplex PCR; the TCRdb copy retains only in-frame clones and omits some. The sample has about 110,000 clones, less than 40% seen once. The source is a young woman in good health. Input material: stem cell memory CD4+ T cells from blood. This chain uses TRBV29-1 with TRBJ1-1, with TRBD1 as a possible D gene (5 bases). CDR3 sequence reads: CSVEDRGRLNTEAFF. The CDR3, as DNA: TGCAGCGTTGAAGATAGGGGAAGATTGAACACTGAAGCTTTCTTT.